This TCR beta chain was captured by sequencing in a study of long-term antiretroviral therapy in people with HIV. It was version v3.0 of the immunoSEQ assay that was run at survey level. Sequencing used immunoSEQ multiplex PCR; TCRdb keeps in-frame clones, though not all of them. The sample has tens of thousands of clones, 87% seen once. Germline-derived CDR1 and CDR2 are LNHNV and YYDKDF (reference sequence). There are 16 residues in the CDR3. The germline V and J ends were trimmed by 0 bases and 3 bases, with 15 bases remaining between them. This TCR derives from a man aged 50-60 years with HIV. Here the sequenced sample was unsorted PBMCs, taken 2 years after starting antiretroviral therapy. The rearrangement joins TRBV15 to TRBJ2-7; no clear D. The DNA of the CDR3 is TGTGCCACCAGCAGAGATCGAACCTCGGGTAACTACGAGCAGTACTTC. Its translation: CATSRDRTSGNYEQYF. The entire variable domain, with the rest obtained from reference TRBV15 and TRBJ2-7, is as follows: DAMVIQNPRYQVTQFGKPVTLSCSQTLNHNVMYWYQQKSSQAPKLLFHYYDKDFNNEADTPDNFQSRRPNTSFCFLDIRSPGLGDTAMYLCATSRDRTSGNYEQYFGPGTRLTVT.